A selection of T cell receptor beta chains follows, all from one sample in a study of technical replicates of blood from a few donors. The data were produced by immunoSEQ multiplex PCR, yet TCRdb's version contains in-frame clones alone and is incomplete. This sample has some 74,000 clones, with around 91% found just once. Sequenced material: T cells isolated from PBMCs. These receptor sequences come from a human donor in good health. Both conserved end residues are part of each CDR3. The D gene is left open where the match is weak.

TRBV28	TRBJ1-3	-	CASSPGGSGNTIYF
TRBV6-5	TRBJ2-5	TRBD2	CASKIAGGQETQYF
TRBV5-1	TRBJ2-7	TRBD2	CASSPREDAYEQYF
TRBV7-3	TRBJ1-3	-	CASSLGDNGNTIYF
TRBV7-9	TRBJ1-1	-	CASSSYQGPYTEAFF
TRBV15	TRBJ1-2	TRBD1	CATSRDRAGGAYGYTF
TRBV30	TRBJ2-3	-	CAWSGLALDTQYF
TRBV5-1	TRBJ1-4	-	CASSLEPGNGNNEKLFF
TRBV4-2	TRBJ2-1	TRBD2	CASSQERKSLAFYNEQFF
TRBV7-9	TRBJ2-5	-	CASSPNGETQYF
TRBV7-8	TRBJ1-1	-	CASSLEQINTEAFF
TRBV21-1	TRBJ1-2	-	CASSKGRAFNYGYTF
TRBV10-3	TRBJ2-7	TRBD2	CAISAGRAENEQYF
TRBV28	TRBJ2-7	-	CASIGGAHEQYF
TRBV30	TRBJ1-3	-	CAWTSPGGSSGNTIYF
TRBV6-6	TRBJ1-4	TRBD1	CASSFRDRVEKLFF
TRBV18	TRBJ1-3	-	CASSPLSPRGSGNTIYF
TRBV18	TRBJ2-3	TRBD1	CASSPDRDLLGADINTQYF
TRBV9	TRBJ2-1	TRBD2	CASSAGLAGTYNEQFF
TRBV2	TRBJ1-4	TRBD1	CAYLGQLNEKLFF
TRBV4-2	TRBJ2-1	-	CASSLPYDNEQFF
TRBV27	TRBJ1-2	TRBD1	CASSSGQGLNGYTF
TRBV27	TRBJ2-1	-	CASSKYGSGNEQFF
TRBV19	TRBJ1-4	TRBD1	CASSSWDRDEKLFF
TRBV18	TRBJ1-1	-	CASSPPSRYEAFF
TRBV18	TRBJ2-1	-	CASSPRTVGRVGRAGNEQFF
TRBV11-2	TRBJ2-7	TRBD1	CASSLNRGSYEQYF
TRBV7-2	TRBJ1-1	-	CASSYTDSNTEAFF
TRBV7-8	TRBJ2-7	TRBD2	CASSFRTSGYEQYF
TRBV5-5	TRBJ1-1	-	CASSFRYGPNTEAFF
TRBV7-9	TRBJ1-1	TRBD1	CASSLTLPGQGEAFF
TRBV2	TRBJ1-1	TRBD1	CASSDLGDRANTEAFF
TRBV19	TRBJ2-1	TRBD2	CASSARASGPYNEQFF
TRBV15	TRBJ2-7	TRBD2	CATSRDGLAASYEQYF
TRBV5-8	TRBJ2-2	TRBD2	CASSLRLAGVRNTGELFF
TRBV14	TRBJ2-3	TRBD1	CASSQDSGTAVTDTQYF
TRBV5-6	TRBJ2-2	-	CASSLIGVNTGELFF
TRBV7-3	TRBJ2-2	-	CASSLRDNTGELFF
TRBV4-3	TRBJ1-1	-	CASSQSGTSNTEAFF
TRBV25-1	TRBJ2-3	TRBD1	CATRQGNQDTQYF